The present T cell receptor beta chain was sequenced within a study of blood T cell repertoires in COVID-19. As originally analysed: Amplified reference gene primers provided the basis for estimating nucleated cell counts. Profiling relied on immunoSEQ multiplex PCR, and the TCRdb table lists in-frame clones only, not all of them. Clonal size and the V and J genes are those of that table, whereas D and trimming came from the DNA. Among a few hundred thousand clones listed, around 89% were seen once. In this sample, this clone turned up once. Sequences were obtained from peripheral blood. The receptor was isolated from a man aged 25-40 years with acute or convalescent COVID-19.

CDR3 nucleotide sequence: TGTGCCAGCTCAAGGAGGAACACTGAAGCTTTCTTT. Translating gives CASSRRNTEAFF. The chain uses TRBV18 and TRBJ1-1; D not resolved. V lost 5 bases to trimming and J lost 1 base, with 5 bases between them. This CDR3 is 12 amino acids long. Germline V gene data show CDR1 as KGHSH and CDR2 as LQKENI.